This T cell receptor beta chain was identified in a study of blood T cell repertoires in COVID-19. Study in general: The study drew acute and convalescent COVID-19 samples from the United States, Italy and Spain. PBMCs, B-cell-depleted T cells, or T cells provided the cDNA or gDNA that made up the material.

Authors' analysis steps: Using reference gene primer amplification, nucleated cell counts were estimated. Method: immunoSEQ multiplex PCR; TCRdb's copy keeps in-frame clones and lacks some. The V and J calls and clone size come from that table; D and trimming were worked out from the DNA. The table lists roughly 200,000 clones, about 85% of them singletons. V gave up 5 bases and J gave up 1 base; unmatched junction bases: 15. Germline assignment: CDR1 MNHEY and CDR2 SMNVEV (reference sequence). The CDR3 consists of 19 residues. The V and J genes are TRBV27 and TRBJ1-4; 8 bases fit TRBD1. The source material was peripheral blood. This clonotype was sampled from a woman aged 80 or over with acute or convalescent COVID-19. CDR3 sequence reads: CASSLYTPGQGRTNEKLFF. CDR3 coding DNA: TGTGCCAGCAGTCTCTATACCCCTGGACAGGGCAGAACTAATGAAAAACTGTTTTTT.